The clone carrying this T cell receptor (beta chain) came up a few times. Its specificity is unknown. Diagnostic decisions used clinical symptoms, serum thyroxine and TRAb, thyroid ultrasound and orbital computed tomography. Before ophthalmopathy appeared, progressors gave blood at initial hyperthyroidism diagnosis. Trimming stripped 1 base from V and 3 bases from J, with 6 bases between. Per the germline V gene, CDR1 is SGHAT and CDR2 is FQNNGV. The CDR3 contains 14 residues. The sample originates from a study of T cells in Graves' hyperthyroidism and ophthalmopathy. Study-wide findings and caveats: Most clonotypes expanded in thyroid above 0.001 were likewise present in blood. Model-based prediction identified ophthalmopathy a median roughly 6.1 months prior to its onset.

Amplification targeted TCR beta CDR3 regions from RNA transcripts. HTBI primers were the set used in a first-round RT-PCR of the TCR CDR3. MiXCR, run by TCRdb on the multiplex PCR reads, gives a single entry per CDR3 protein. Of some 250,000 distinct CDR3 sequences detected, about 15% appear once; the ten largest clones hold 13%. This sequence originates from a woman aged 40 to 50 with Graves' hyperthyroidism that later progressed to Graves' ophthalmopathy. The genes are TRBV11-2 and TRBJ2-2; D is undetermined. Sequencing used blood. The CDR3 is CASSLGHYTGELFF. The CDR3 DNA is TGTGCCAGCAGCTTAGGACACTACACCGGGGAGCTGTTTTTT.